This T cell receptor (beta chain) was identified during a study of tumor-infiltrating lymphocytes in localized non-small cell lung cancer. Study overall: Some samples were collected after neoadjuvant chemotherapy; smokers, never-smokers and several histologies were included. From each patient, both tumor and uninvolved lung, non-adjacent to tumor, were sampled.

Study conclusions and caveats: No T-cell fraction difference was seen between IM1 and IM2 tumors.

The assay was immunoSEQ multiplex PCR, and TCRdb's table has in-frame clones only and misses some. The sample shows under 20,000 clones, about 65% of them seen only once. This CDR3 is built from 13 residues. Germline CDR1 and CDR2: SNHLY and FYNNEI. The germline V and J ends were trimmed by 2 bases and 4 bases, with 7 bases remaining between them. About this clone: Its antigen is as yet unknown.

The receptor comes from a human donor with non-small cell lung cancer. The chain combines TRBV2 with TRBJ2-3; D call uncertain. Specimen: lung tumor tissue. The CDR3 loop reads CASSESLPDTQYF. The DNA of the CDR3 is TGTGCCAGCAGTGAAAGCCTCCCAGATACGCAGTATTTT.